This T cell receptor beta chain derives from a study of beta chain features in type 1 diabetes. Overall study context: Patients and healthy donors were similar in age, gender and cell yields. Findings and caveats of the study: In type 1 diabetes patients, VDJ junctions had fewer insertions; deletions at these junctions were more frequent.

This clone has just a few counts. What it recognizes is unknown. The CDR3 runs 14 residues. The germline CDR1 and CDR2 sequences are SQVTM and ANQGSEA. V trimming: 5 bases; J trimming: 3 bases; junction bases outside the gene matches: 6. Expressed TCRB transcripts got sequenced, as all isolated RNA was reverse transcribed. Produced via immunoSEQ multiplex PCR; TCRdb's table is partial and in-frame only. In the table there are some 150,000 clones, around 10% of which are singletons. Input material: central memory CD4+ T cells from blood. The J gene is TRBJ1-1, the V gene TRBV29-1; 10 bases align to TRBD1. This sequence originates from a man younger than 35 in good health. CDR3 DNA: TGCAGCGTTACCCGGACAGGGGGATACACTGAAGCTTTCTTT. It translates to CSVTRTGGYTEAFF.